These T cell receptor beta chains were read from a single sample in a study of CXCR3-negative and CXCR3-positive naive CD8 T cells. Reanalyzing the 5' RACE reads, TCRdb keeps one entry per CDR3 protein, without DNA. In all, the sample yields some 39,000 distinct CDR3 sequences. Sequenced sample: naive CXCR3- CD8+ T cells from blood. The source is a human donor in good health. Some clones in this sample may be carry-over from other donors' samples. Both conserved end residues are part of each CDR3. A clone size is listed for some rows: how often the clone was seen (once, few, many), or a class if it is expanded.

V: TRBV7-6; size: NA; J: TRBJ2-1; CDR3: CASSYKGQGARLGNEQFF
V: TRBV29-1; size: NA; J: TRBJ1-1; CDR3: CSVLTGGVSEAFF
V: TRBV9; size: NA; J: TRBJ2-2; CDR3: CASRDRVTGELFF
V: TRBV28; size: NA; J: TRBJ1-1; CDR3: CASRLYRENTEAFF
V: TRBV19; size: NA; J: TRBJ1-2; CDR3: CASSIDGQAPLRGYTF
V: TRBV10-2; size: medium-sized; J: TRBJ1-3; CDR3: CASEEPIGSGNTIYF
V: TRBV6-5; size: NA; J: TRBJ1-2; CDR3: CASSASFSYGYTF
V: TRBV5-1; size: NA; J: TRBJ2-5; CDR3: CASGRGETYQETQYF
V: TRBV6-5; size: NA; J: TRBJ2-2; CDR3: CASSLRTSYYTGELFF
V: TRBV28; size: NA; J: TRBJ2-1; CDR3: CASSFRRDRRFNEQFF
V: TRBV7-2; size: NA; J: TRBJ2-7; CDR3: CASSLQGTGATYEQYF
V: TRBV7-9; size: NA; J: TRBJ1-1; CDR3: CASDPGDTEAFF
V: TRBV23-1; size: NA; J: TRBJ2-1; CDR3: CASALRDQHRGLAGENEQFF
V: TRBV4-3; size: NA; J: TRBJ2-7; CDR3: CASSQEGHEQYF
V: TRBV20-1; size: NA; J: TRBJ2-1; CDR3: CSADSGGSYNEQFF
V: TRBV4-2; size: NA; J: TRBJ2-7; CDR3: CASSQGAGVAYEQYF
V: TRBV5-4; size: NA; J: TRBJ2-7; CDR3: CASSLLGTGDYEQYF
V: TRBV5-4; size: NA; J: TRBJ2-1; CDR3: CASSFRGGNEQFF
V: TRBV7-2; size: NA; J: TRBJ2-1; CDR3: CASSFGQGSYNEQFF
V: TRBV7-3; size: NA; J: TRBJ2-7; CDR3: CASSRMTGQEQYF
V: TRBV7-8; size: NA; J: TRBJ2-7; CDR3: CASSLGVLRQDAANF
V: TRBV7-9; size: NA; J: TRBJ2-7; CDR3: CASSSEGLGSSYEQYF
V: TRBV27; size: NA; J: TRBJ2-1; CDR3: CASSHGGANNEKFF
V: TRBV7-9; size: NA; J: TRBJ2-5; CDR3: CASSATWGQETQYF
V: TRBV19; size: NA; J: TRBJ2-7; CDR3: CASSMGQAYEQYF
V: TRBV12-3/TRBV12-4; size: NA; J: TRBJ1-1; CDR3: CASSPGAGKMNTEAFF
V: TRBV4-1; size: NA; J: TRBJ1-2; CDR3: CASSQVTGGLGDYTF
V: TRBV4-3; size: NA; J: TRBJ2-7; CDR3: CASSQDPGTGDYEQYF
V: TRBV7-2; size: NA; J: TRBJ1-2; CDR3: CASSPLASNYGYTF
V: TRBV23-1; size: NA; J: TRBJ1-6; CDR3: CASSQSSEGDLRADNSPLHF
V: TRBV7-2; size: NA; J: TRBJ1-2; CDR3: CASSLGPNYGYTF
V: TRBV19; size: NA; J: TRBJ1-2; CDR3: CASSIGTAYGYTF
V: TRBV4-3; size: NA; J: TRBJ2-1; CDR3: CASSQDWAVYNEQFF
V: TRBV7-8; size: NA; J: TRBJ2-1; CDR3: CASSPRLAGENNEQFF
V: TRBV29-1; size: NA; J: TRBJ2-2; CDR3: CSVYSADTGELFF
V: TRBV5-1; size: NA; J: TRBJ2-5; CDR3: CASSLGGTGEETQYF
V: TRBV4-3; size: NA; J: TRBJ2-1; CDR3: CASSQYVGGTYNEQFF
V: TRBV6-2/TRBV6-3; size: medium-sized; J: TRBJ2-7; CDR3: CASSTHRESLYEQYF
V: TRBV12-3/TRBV12-4; size: NA; J: TRBJ2-2; CDR3: CASSRLSTGELFF
V: TRBV7-9; size: NA; J: TRBJ2-4; CDR3: CASTNLGGEQNIQYF
V: TRBV7-8; size: NA; J: TRBJ2-1; CDR3: CASSSLAGVYNEQFF
V: TRBV7-9; size: NA; J: TRBJ2-1; CDR3: CASSSGQGIDERFF
V: TRBV27; size: NA; J: TRBJ1-1; CDR3: CASSLLLGYTEAFF
V: TRBV7-6; size: NA; J: TRBJ2-3; CDR3: CASSLESPTSGGYGDSTDTQYF
V: TRBV20-1; size: NA; J: TRBJ2-7; CDR3: CSATERYEQYF
V: TRBV5-1; size: NA; J: TRBJ2-5; CDR3: CASWDPGQYQETQYF
V: TRBV19; size: NA; J: TRBJ1-5; CDR3: CASNPSGVIVQPQHF
V: TRBV7-3; size: NA; J: TRBJ1-1; CDR3: CASSLNNPPAEAFF